This paragraph covers one TCR beta chain sequence. Sequencing was performed with immunoSEQ multiplex PCR; in TCRdb, only in-frame clones are kept and a portion is missing. The sample records some 100,000 clones, approximately 92% being singletons. The data belong to a study of T cell changes during pregnancy in multiple sclerosis. J was trimmed by 3 bases and V by 1 base; bases with no gene match: 2. This CDR3 has 15 residues. CDR1 is SGHRS, CDR2 YFSETQ, per germline. This specimen consisted of peripheral blood, obtained in the second trimester of pregnancy. This chain connects TRBV5-1 to TRBJ2-2; TRBD1 agrees at 8 bases. This clonotype originated in a female donor with multiple sclerosis, enrolled in a pregnancy study. The DNA for the CDR3 is TGCGCCAGCAGCTTGCTGACAGGGGACACCGGGGAGCTGTTTTTT. This sequence encodes CASSLLTGDTGELFF.